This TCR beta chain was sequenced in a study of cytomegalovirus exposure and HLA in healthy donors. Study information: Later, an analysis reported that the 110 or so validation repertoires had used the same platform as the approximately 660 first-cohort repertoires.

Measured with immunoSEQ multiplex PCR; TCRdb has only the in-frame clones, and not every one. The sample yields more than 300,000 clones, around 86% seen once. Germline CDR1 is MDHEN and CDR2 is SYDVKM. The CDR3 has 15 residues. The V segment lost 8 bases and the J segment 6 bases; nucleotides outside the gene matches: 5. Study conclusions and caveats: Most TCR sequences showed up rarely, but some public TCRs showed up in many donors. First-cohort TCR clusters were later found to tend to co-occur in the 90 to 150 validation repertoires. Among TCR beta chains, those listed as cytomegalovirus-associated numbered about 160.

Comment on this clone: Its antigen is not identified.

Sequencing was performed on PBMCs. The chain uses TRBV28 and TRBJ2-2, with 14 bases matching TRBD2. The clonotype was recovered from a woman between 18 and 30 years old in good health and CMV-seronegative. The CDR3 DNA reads TGTGCCAGCGGGACTAGCGGGAGAAGGTCCGGGGAGCTGTTTTTT. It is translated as CASGTSGRRSGELFF.